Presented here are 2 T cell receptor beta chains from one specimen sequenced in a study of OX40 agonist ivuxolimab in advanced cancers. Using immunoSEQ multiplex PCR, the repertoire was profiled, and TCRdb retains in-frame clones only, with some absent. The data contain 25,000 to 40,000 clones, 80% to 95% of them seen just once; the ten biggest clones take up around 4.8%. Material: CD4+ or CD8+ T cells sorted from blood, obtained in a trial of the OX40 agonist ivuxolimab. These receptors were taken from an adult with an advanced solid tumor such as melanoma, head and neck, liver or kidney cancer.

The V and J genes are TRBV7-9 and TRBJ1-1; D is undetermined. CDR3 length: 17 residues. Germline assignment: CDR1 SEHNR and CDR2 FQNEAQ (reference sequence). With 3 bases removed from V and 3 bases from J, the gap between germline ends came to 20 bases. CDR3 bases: TGTGCCAGCAGCTTTAGTCCCCCCCATGCCCAGTACACTGAAGCTTTCTTT. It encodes CASSFSPPHAQYTEAFF. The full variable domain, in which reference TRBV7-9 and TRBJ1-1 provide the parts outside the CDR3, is DTGVSQNPRHKITKRGQNVTFRCDPISEHNRLYWYRQTLGQGPEFLTYFQNEAQLEKSRLLSDRFSAERPKGSFSTLEIQRTEQGDSAMYLCASSFSPPHAQYTEAFFGQGTRLTVV.

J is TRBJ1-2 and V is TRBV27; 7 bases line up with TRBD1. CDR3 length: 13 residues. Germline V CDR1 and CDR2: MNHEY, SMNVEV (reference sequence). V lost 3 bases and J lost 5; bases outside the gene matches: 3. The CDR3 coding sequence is TGTGCCAGCAGTTTCGGCAGGGGGTATGGCTACACCTTC. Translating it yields CASSFGRGYGYTF.